This T cell receptor beta chain stems from a study of blood T cell repertoires in COVID-19. Background on the study: Samples taken during acute and convalescent COVID-19 were collected in the United States, Italy and Spain.

Germline loops: CDR1 SGHAT, CDR2 FQDESV (reference sequence). The CDR3 is 13 residues long. V was pared by 8 bases and J by 4 bases, with 14 bases between. Clones were read by immunoSEQ multiplex PCR, and TCRdb kept only the in-frame ones, dropping some. Found here are 100,000 to 150,000 clones, 85% to 90% of them singletons; the top ten hold 2.5% to 3.5%. The sequenced sample consisted of peripheral blood. The sequence was collected from a woman aged 80 or over with COVID-19, enrolled during active disease. This chain uses TRBV11-1 with TRBJ2-5; no firm D call. CDR3 sequence (DNA): TGTGCCAGCGGGTGGAGACTGGGAGAGACCCAGTACTTC. Translating gives CASGWRLGETQYF.